This TCR beta chain was sequenced for a study of cytomegalovirus exposure and HLA in healthy donors. Primers: 60 Vbeta forward and 13 Jbeta reverse. This table comes from immunoSEQ multiplex PCR, and its TCRdb copy is limited to in-frame clones, with some not included. Here the sample spans some 150,000 clones, 70% to 90% being singletons. Sequences were obtained from PBMCs. This TCR was recovered from a woman in her 30s in good health and CMV-seropositive.

In DNA form, the CDR3 reads TGTGCCAGCAGCTTAAGGACAGGGTTCAATCAGCCCCAGCATTTT. Its translation is CASSLRTGFNQPQHF. This chain links TRBV7-8 with TRBJ1-5; 8 nucleotides agree with TRBD1. V lost 2 bases, J lost 3 bases, and 3 bases stayed unmatched. The CDR3 extends over 15 amino acids. Per the germline V gene, CDR1 is SGHVS and CDR2 is FQNEAQ.